This section outlines one T cell receptor beta chain sequence together with its context. Antigen specificity is unknown. TCR beta libraries were built with iRepertoire HTBI primers and Arm-PCR of CDR3 regions. TCRdb processed the multiplex PCR reads anew with MiXCR; each CDR3 protein has one entry. Of roughly 700,000 distinct CDR3 sequences listed, around 32% are singletons. Per germline, CDR1 MGHRA and CDR2 YSYEKL. The V end was cut by 1 base, the J end by 3 bases, with 13 bases between. The CDR3 contains 16 residues. The data are from a study of regulatory T cells in long-lasting Graves disease. Study-wide context: Disease was considered persistent Graves' disease after over 5 years of antithyroid drugs (with positive TSH receptor antibodies).

Described time point: persistent/refractory GD, antithyroid drugs over 5 years with positive TRAb. The authors made the TCR library using RNA they extracted from PBMCs. As collected, the peripheral blood samples measured about 8.1 milliliters each and went into EDTA tubes. Study findings and constraints: More public clonotypes were shared by persistent patients (approximately 3,000) than by new patients (about 1,000).

The chain is built from TRBV4-1 and TRBJ1-5; D may be TRBD1 (5 bases). This specimen was peripheral blood mononuclear cells (PBMCs), taken when the disease was refractory, from a patient treated with antithyroid drugs. This sequence originates from a female donor with Graves disease. The chain's CDR3 is CASSQGLQASNQPQHF. The CDR3 DNA reads as TGCGCCAGCAGCCAAGGGCTACAGGCGTCCAATCAGCCCCAGCATTTT.